The next 10 T cell receptor beta chains were all read from a single sample in a study of T cells in Graves' hyperthyroidism and ophthalmopathy. Amplification targeted TCR beta CDR3 regions from RNA transcripts. Researchers ran a first-round RT-PCR on the TCR CDR3 using the HTBI primer set. TCRdb independently ran MiXCR on the multiplex PCR reads; one entry per CDR3 protein. This table holds about 200,000 distinct CDR3 sequences, approximately 16% found once. The material sequenced was blood. These receptors came from a woman in her 50s with Graves' hyperthyroidism.

This clonotype was observed at least ten times. The CDR3 region has the DNA TGCAGTGCTAGTCCCATAGGGAGCACAGATACGCAGTATTTT. Its protein product is CSASPIGSTDTQYF. The V gene is TRBV20-1, the J gene TRBJ2-3, with D uncertain. This CDR3 has 14 amino acids. With 3 bases removed from V and 0 bases from J, the gap between germline ends came to 10 bases. Germline V gene sequence: CDR1 DFQATT, CDR2 SNEGSKA (reference sequence).

This clonotype occurred many times. The J gene is TRBJ1-2, the V gene TRBV28; D is perhaps TRBD1 (5 bases). Trimming cost V 8 bases and J 2 bases, with 15 bases left between them. The CDR3 extends over 14 amino acids. CDR1 and CDR2 (germline): MDHEN, SYDVKM. This CDR3 reads CASSAGRSNYGYTF. The CDR3 DNA sequence: TGTGCCAGCTCAGCAGGGAGGTCCAACTATGGCTACACCTTC.

This clonotype has a count of ten or more. The CDR3 DNA reads TGTGCCTGGAGTTCGGGGGGGCGGACAACTGAAAAACTGTTTTTT. This sequence encodes CAWSSGGRTTEKLFF. The J gene is TRBJ1-4, the V gene TRBV30; D possibly corresponds to TRBD1 (6 bases). Trimming shortened V by 2 bases and J by 7 bases, and 17 bases separated the two germline ends. This CDR3 has 15 amino acids. Germline V gives CDR1 GTSNPN, CDR2 SVGIG (reference sequence).

The rearrangement uses TRBV30 and TRBJ1-3; tentatively, D is TRBD1 (6 bases). The V gene lost 4 bases and the J gene lost 4 bases, with 11 bases spanning the gap. Germline values: CDR1 GTSNPN, CDR2 SVGIG (reference sequence). The CDR3 spans 13 residues. The CDR3: CAWNHGTGNTIYF. The CDR3 nucleotides are TGTGCCTGGAACCATGGGACAGGAAACACCATATATTTT.

This rearrangement joins TRBV2 to TRBJ2-5; TRBD2 agrees at 9 bases. Germline CDR1 reads SNHLY; CDR2 reads FYNNEI. V lost 4 bases, J lost 3 bases, and 6 bases stayed unmatched. The CDR3 has 15 residues. The CDR3 here is CASSARTSVKETQYF. In DNA form, the CDR3 reads TGTGCCAGCAGTGCAAGGACTAGCGTTAAAGAGACCCAGTACTTC.

This clonotype was seen at least ten times. This sequence joins TRBV12-5 and TRBJ2-1, with TRBD1 as a possible D gene (5 bases). This CDR3 has 14 amino acids. The V and J ends lost 0 bases and 8 bases respectively, with 11 bases between them. Germline V gene data show CDR1 as LGHNT and CDR2 as FRNRAP. The CDR3 region has the DNA TGTGCTAGTGGTTTGGTAAGGGGATCGCATGAGCAGTTCTTC. Translation: CASGLVRGSHEQFF.

The chain is built from TRBV20-1 and TRBJ1-4; D possibly corresponds to TRBD1 (6 bases). With 1 base removed from V and 4 bases from J, the gap between germline ends came to 7 bases. Germline values: CDR1 DFQATT, CDR2 SNEGSKA (reference sequence). The CDR3 is made up of 13 amino acids. The CDR3 spells CSARGTDNEKLFF. The CDR3, as DNA: TGCAGTGCTAGAGGGACAGATAATGAAAAACTGTTTTTT.

This clonotype was observed a handful of times. The chain uses TRBV20-1 and TRBJ2-3; unclear D gene. In germline, CDR1 is DFQATT, CDR2 SNEGSKA (reference sequence). The CDR3 sequence is 14 residues long. V gave up 3 bases and J gave up 4 bases, with 14 bases separating them. The CDR3 loop reads CSASVSVGADTQYF. The CDR3 bases are TGCAGTGCTAGTGTGAGCGTTGGGGCAGATACGCAGTATTTT.

CDR3 sequence (DNA): TGCAGCGTTGGATTCGGACAGAACTCCTACGAGCAGTACTTC. Its translation is CSVGFGQNSYEQYF. V gene TRBV29-1 combines with J gene TRBJ2-7; D might be TRBD1 (6 bases). This CDR3 has 14 residues. Deletions cut 4 bases from V and 0 bases from J, with 13 bases between. Germline lookup yields CDR1 SQVTM and CDR2 ANQGSEA.

This clonotype was detected ten times or more. The rearrangement links TRBV28 to TRBJ1-2, with D unclear. The CDR3 extends over 14 amino acids. Germline V gives CDR1 MDHEN, CDR2 SYDVKM. V gave up 2 bases and J gave up 1 base, with 8 bases separating them. CDR3 nucleotide sequence: TGTGCCAGCAGTTTACCCGGACTTAACTATGGCTACACCTTC. Encoded protein: CASSLPGLNYGYTF.